These 13 T cell receptor beta chains originate from one sample sequenced in a study of metastatic and nonmetastatic thyroid tumors. Thyroid surgery was performed in patients who had received no treatment beforehand. TCRdb re-called the PCR reads with MiXCR. The table records 85,000 to 95,000 clones, more than 12% of them present only once. The specimen sequenced was blood. Receptors originate from a female donor with papillary thyroid cancer or a benign thyroid nodule (not recorded which). Some clones in this sample may be carry-over from other donors' samples.

This clone was detected many times. The chain is built from TRBV13 and TRBJ1-1; D remains unclear. V gave up 5 bases and J gave up 1 base, with 14 bases separating them. This CDR3 comprises 15 residues. CDR1 is PRHDT and CDR2 is FYEKMQ in the germline V gene (reference sequence). CDR3 DNA sequence: TGTGCCAGCAGCCTATCCCCAGGAGGGAACACTGAAGCTTTCTTT. Translated: CASSLSPGGNTEAFF.

In this sample, this clone turned up many times. The chain links TRBV11-2 to TRBJ2-5; 7 nucleotides align to TRBD1. CDR3 length equals 16 residues. Germline V gene sequence: CDR1 SGHAT, CDR2 FQNNGV. Losses at the gene ends were 3 bases for V and 0 bases for J; bases not matched to a gene: 7. The CDR3 region is CASSFRQGKYQETQYF. The CDR3 nucleotides read TGTGCCAGCAGCTTTCGACAGGGAAAGTACCAAGAGACCCAGTACTTC.

As for this clone: A much larger clone lies one base from this, so it may be a read error. This chain links TRBV20-1 with TRBJ1-6, with TRBD1 identical over 8 bases. Germline V gene data show CDR1 as DFQATT and CDR2 as SNEGSKA (reference sequence). The CDR3 covers 14 residues. For the CDR3, the DNA is TGCAGTGCCTTATTAGGGACAGGCCATTCACCCATCCACTTT. Residues: CSALLGTGHSPIHF.

About this clone: This sample includes further DNA sequences coding for the same CDR3. CDR3 region: CSAREGQGAADTQYF. The CDR3 DNA sequence: TGCAGTGCTAGAGAAGGACAGGGGGCCGCAGATACGCAGTATTTT. This chain links TRBV20-1 with TRBJ2-3, with 11 bases aligning to TRBD1. This CDR3 spans 15 amino acids. V lost 0 bases, J lost 4 bases, and 3 bases stayed unmatched. Germline V lookup: CDR1 DFQATT, CDR2 SNEGSKA (reference sequence).

This clone was counted a few times. The chain combines TRBV6-1 with TRBJ1-2, with D perhaps TRBD1 (6 bases). V dropped 6 bases and J dropped 0 bases, with 14 bases sitting between them. Germline CDR1 reads MNHNS; CDR2 reads SASEGT. The CDR3 contains 15 residues. The CDR3 nucleotides are TGTGCCAGCAGGAACGACAGGACGACTAACTATGGCTACACCTTC. Translation gives CASRNDRTTNYGYTF.

This clone was counted at least ten times. The chain carries TRBV20-1 and TRBJ2-2; D is undetermined. Germline loops: CDR1 DFQATT, CDR2 SNEGSKA (reference sequence). The CDR3 totals 15 residues. With 6 bases removed from V and 5 bases from J, the gap between germline ends came to 19 bases. CDR3 loop: CSATRSHLSTGELFF. The CDR3 nucleotides read TGCAGTGCCACGCGATCTCACCTTTCAACCGGGGAGCTGTTTTTT.

The chain joins TRBV5-1 to TRBJ1-1, with D uncertain. The CDR3 covers 14 residues. Per the germline V gene, CDR1 is SGHRS and CDR2 is YFSETQ. Trimming pared 0 bases from V and 0 bases from J, leaving 6 bases between. CDR3 loop: CASSLGAMNTEAFF. DNA of the CDR3: TGCGCCAGCAGCTTGGGAGCGATGAACACTGAAGCTTTCTTT. The whole variable domain, filled in from reference TRBV5-1 and TRBJ1-1, reads KAGVTQTPRYLIKTRGQQVTLSCSPISGHRSVSWYQQTPGQGLQFLFEYFSETQRNKGNFPGRFSGRQFSNSRSEMNVSTLELGDSALYLCASSLGAMNTEAFFGQGTRLTVV.

This clone was detected many times. V usage is TRBV28 and J usage is TRBJ2-3; the D is unclear. The CDR3 runs to 12 residues. The V end lost 6 bases, the J end lost 9 bases, and 13 bases lay between the germline ends. Germline assignment: CDR1 MDHEN and CDR2 SYDVKM. The CDR3 DNA reads TGTGCCAGCAGGAGTGATCCATCAACGCAGTATTTT. This sequence encodes CASRSDPSTQYF.

This clone was seen many times. The chain has TRBV3-1 and TRBJ1-4; possibly TRBD1 for D (6 bases). Trimming stripped 4 bases from V and 7 bases from J, with 16 bases between. From germline, CDR1 is LGHDT and CDR2 YNNKEL (reference sequence). The CDR3 loop spans 15 amino acids. CDR3 DNA sequence: TGTGCCAGCAGCCCCAAAGGGGGGTCGGGTGAAAAACTGTTTTTT. It encodes CASSPKGGSGEKLFF.

In regard to this clone: A much larger clone is a single base away; this may be a read error. Other DNA sequences of this sample code for an identical CDR3. The chain links TRBV4-2 to TRBJ2-3; possibly TRBD1 for D (6 bases). V was pared by 1 base and J by 2 bases, with 10 bases between. This CDR3 contains 15 residues. Germline V gene sequence: CDR1 LGHNA, CDR2 YNFKEQ. This chain's CDR3 is CASSQAGVTTDTQYF. CDR3 nucleotides: TGTGCCAGCAGCCAAGCAGGGGTCACCACAGATACGCAGTATTTT.

This clone was observed a handful of times. This sequence joins TRBV13 and TRBJ1-6; D unclear. Germline-derived CDR1 and CDR2 are PRHDT and FYEKMQ (reference sequence). Trimming left V 2 bases short and J 10 bases short, with 24 bases between. The length of the CDR3 is 18 residues. The CDR3 coding sequence is TGTGCCAGCAGCTTAAAGGTGCTCGGGGAAAGGTATGGGTCACCCCTCCACTTT. This translates into CASSLKVLGERYGSPLHF. Based on the CDR3 plus reference TRBV13 and TRBJ1-6, the full variable domain is AAGVIQSPRHLIKEKRETATLKCYPIPRHDTVYWYQQGPGQDPQFLISFYEKMQSDKGSIPDRFSAQQFSDYHSELNMSSLELGDSALYFCASSLKVLGERYGSPLHFGNGTRLTVT.

This clone turned up a few times. The gene calls are TRBV4-2 and TRBJ2-6; possibly TRBD1 for D (5 bases). The length of the CDR3 is 18 residues. Trimming shortened V by 5 bases and J by 0 bases, and 17 bases separated the two germline ends. CDR1 LGHNA and CDR2 YNFKEQ come from the germline V gene. This CDR3 is CASSVRQIPNSGANVLTF. The CDR3 nucleotides are TGTGCCAGCAGCGTAAGACAGATACCAAACTCTGGGGCCAACGTCCTGACTTTC.

This clone was recorded many times. The genes are TRBV9 and TRBJ1-3, with 8 bases identical to TRBD1. The CDR3 has 16 residues. Germline V gene data show CDR1 as SGDLS and CDR2 as YYNGEE. The trim removed 0 bases at V and 2 bases at J, leaving 4 bases unmatched. For the CDR3, the DNA is TGTGCCAGCAGCGTAGCCAGGGGGCTTGCTGGAAACACCATATATTTT. It is translated as CASSVARGLAGNTIYF.